A single sample gave rise to the 24 T cell receptor beta chains below, sequenced in a study of blood T cell dynamics during melanoma immunotherapy. Time point: pre-treatment baseline. Method: immunoSEQ multiplex PCR; TCRdb's copy keeps in-frame clones and lacks some. The table has several thousand clones, 70% to 85% seen once. The sequenced sample was blood, obtained from a patient treated with checkpoint blockade. The receptors come from a human donor with melanoma.

The rearrangement links TRBV15 to TRBJ2-1; D not certain. The CDR3 loop spans 15 amino acids. Germline V gives CDR1 LNHNV, CDR2 YYDKDF (reference sequence). The V gene lost 1 base and the J gene lost 2 bases, with 9 bases spanning the gap. The CDR3 here is CATSRGAGTYNEQFF. The DNA of the CDR3 is TGTGCCACCAGCAGAGGAGCAGGCACCTACAATGAGCAGTTCTTC.

This clone was seen a few times. The rearrangement links TRBV6-4 to TRBJ2-3, with TRBD2 matching 13 bases. J lost 1 base, V lost 6 bases, and 1 base had no gene match. This CDR3 has 15 amino acids. Germline V gene sequence: CDR1 MRHNA, CDR2 SNTAGT. The CDR3 region is CASSGTSGGTDTQYF. CDR3 in DNA: TGTGCCAGCAGCGGGACTAGCGGGGGCACAGATACGCAGTATTTT.

The chain recombines TRBV6-6 with TRBJ2-7; D tentatively fits TRBD1 or TRBD2 (5 bases each). The CDR3 covers 16 residues. Looked up from germline, CDR1 is MNHNY and CDR2 is SVGAGI (reference sequence). The V gene lost 0 bases and the J gene lost 4 bases, with 16 bases spanning the gap. The CDR3 bases are TGTGCCAGCAGTTACTCGTATGGGGGAGTCGTATACGAGCAGTACTTC. Its translation: CASSYSYGGVVYEQYF.

The chain carries TRBV6-5 and TRBJ2-6, with D possibly TRBD1 on 5 matching bases. CDR1 MNHEY and CDR2 SVGAGI come from the germline V gene. The CDR3 is 16 residues long. V dropped 0 bases and J dropped 2 bases, with 8 bases sitting between them. Here the CDR3 reads CASSYSIGAGANVLTF. The CDR3 DNA sequence: TGTGCCAGCAGTTACTCGATAGGGGCTGGGGCCAACGTCCTGACTTTC.

This clone was recorded once. V and J are TRBV5-6 and TRBJ2-7, with D uncertain. The CDR3 length is 14 residues. Deletions cut 5 bases from V and 0 bases from J, with 12 bases between. Germline V lookup: CDR1 SGHDT, CDR2 YYEEEE. The CDR3 coding sequence is TGTGCCAGCAGTTCGGAGACCCTCTCCTACGAGCAGTACTTC. Protein sequence: CASSSETLSYEQYF.

The rearrangement uses TRBV18 and TRBJ2-4, with 12 nucleotides matching TRBD1. V lost 0 bases to trimming and J lost 3 bases; unmatched junction nucleotides: 9. CDR3 length: 19 amino acids. Germline V CDR1 and CDR2: KGHSH, LQKENI. CDR3 sequence: CASSPPMGQGALNKNIQYF. As DNA, the CDR3 is TGTGCCAGCTCACCACCGATGGGACAGGGGGCTTTGAACAAAAACATTCAGTACTTC.

This clone occurred once. The chain employs TRBV5-1 and TRBJ1-5; no clear D. The CDR3 runs to 15 residues. Germline V gives CDR1 SGHRS, CDR2 YFSETQ. Trimming pared 0 bases from V and 0 bases from J, leaving 7 bases between. This CDR3 is CASSLDGNSNQPQHF. The CDR3 DNA reads as TGCGCCAGCAGCTTGGATGGTAATAGCAATCAGCCCCAGCATTTT.

The gene calls are TRBV6-5 and TRBJ1-2; D gene unclear. Germline V gives CDR1 MNHEY, CDR2 SVGAGI. V was trimmed by 0 bases and J by 7 bases, leaving 9 bases between them. The CDR3 is 13 amino acids. CDR3 region: CASSYSPGLGYTF. The CDR3 DNA sequence: TGTGCCAGCAGTTACTCGCCGGGTCTTGGCTACACCTTC.

This chain joins TRBV10-2 and TRBJ1-6; 7 bases map to TRBD1. V lost 7 bases to trimming and J lost 0 bases; unmatched junction nucleotides: 6. This CDR3 is built from 16 residues. The germline CDR1 and CDR2 sequences are WSHSY and SAAADI. In DNA, the CDR3 is TGCGCCAGCACCGGGACAGAGAGCTCCTATAATTCACCCCTCCACTTT. Residues: CASTGTESSYNSPLHF.

The chain recombines TRBV11-2 with TRBJ2-1; D remains unclear. The ends were cut back, 4 bases at V and 6 bases at J, with 10 bases in the middle. The CDR3 has 13 residues. CDR1 and CDR2 from the germline V gene are SGHAT and FQNNGV. As DNA, the CDR3 is TGTGCCAGCAGCTCAGGACCGGGCAATGAGCAGTTCTTC. Translated: CASSSGPGNEQFF.

V gene TRBV23-1 combines with J gene TRBJ2-3; D assignment may be TRBD1 or TRBD2 (5 bases each). TRBV23-1 is known as an ORF, though its function is uncertain. V was trimmed by 8 bases and J by 0 bases, leaving 18 bases between them. The CDR3 spans 16 residues. The CDR3 region is CASLFGRAGSTDTQYF. As DNA, the CDR3 is TGCGCCAGCCTCTTCGGGCGGGCAGGGAGCACAGATACGCAGTATTTT.

The V call is TRBV5-4, the J call TRBJ2-2; D perhaps matches TRBD2 (6 bases). Germline CDR1 is SGHNT and CDR2 is YYREEE (reference sequence). Trimming took off 2 bases at V and 2 bases at J, with 13 bases between the two ends. The CDR3 contains 16 residues. The DNA of the CDR3 is TGTGCCAGCAGCTTAAGGGGACTGGTAAACACCGGGGAGCTGTTTTTT. Protein sequence: CASSLRGLVNTGELFF.

This chain uses TRBV30 with TRBJ2-3, with D unclear. CDR1 and CDR2 from the germline V gene are GTSNPN and SVGIG (reference sequence). Deletions cut 4 bases from V and 1 base from J, with 6 bases between. The CDR3 spans 12 residues. The CDR3 coding sequence is TGTGCCTGGATTACTCGCACAGATACGCAGTATTTT. It yields the protein CAWITRTDTQYF.

The chain recombines TRBV7-2 with TRBJ1-6; no firm D call. The V gene's germline CDR1 is SGHTA and CDR2 FQGNSA. CDR3 length: 15 amino acids. Trimming pared 2 bases from V and 7 bases from J, leaving 12 bases between. CDR3 in DNA: TGTGCCAGCAGCTTACCTTTAGGGCCCAATTCACCCCTCCACTTT. Translated: CASSLPLGPNSPLHF.

The chain has TRBV5-4 and TRBJ2-3; 12 bases map to TRBD2. V lost 1 base, J lost 2 bases, and 5 bases stayed unmatched. Looked up from germline, CDR1 is SGHNT and CDR2 is YYREEE (reference sequence). The CDR3 has 17 amino acids. The CDR3: CASSLRLAGGPTDTQYF. Here the CDR3 DNA reads TGTGCCAGCAGCTTGCGTCTAGCGGGAGGGCCCACAGATACGCAGTATTTT.

This rearrangement joins TRBV15 to TRBJ1-6; no clear D. The CDR3 is made up of 16 amino acids. The germline V and J ends were trimmed by 0 bases and 5 bases, with 11 bases remaining between them. Germline assignment: CDR1 LNHNV and CDR2 YYDKDF (reference sequence). CDR3 bases: TGTGCCACCAGCAGAGATGGGGTAGCGAATAATTCACCCCTCCACTTT. It specifies CATSRDGVANNSPLHF.

The chain links TRBV5-1 to TRBJ2-3; a possible D gene is TRBD2 (6 bases). Germline CDR1 and CDR2: SGHRS and YFSETQ. The V end was cut by 0 bases, the J end by 0 bases, with 8 bases between. The CDR3 consists of 15 residues. For the CDR3, the DNA is TGCGCCAGCAGCTTGGGTAGCGGCAGCACAGATACGCAGTATTTT. This sequence encodes CASSLGSGSTDTQYF.

The V call is TRBV11-3, the J call TRBJ2-2, with a possible D match to TRBD1 (5 bases). CDR3 size: 15 residues. Germline V gene sequence: CDR1 SGHNT, CDR2 YENEEA. V gave up 4 bases and J gave up 7 bases, with 16 bases separating them. CDR3 sequence: CASSSSTVARGELFF. The CDR3 region has the DNA TGTGCCAGCAGCTCGTCGACAGTTGCACGCGGGGAGCTGTTTTTT.

The rearrangement uses TRBV19 and TRBJ1-2; D possibly corresponds to TRBD1 (6 bases). Trimming pared 2 bases from V and 4 bases from J, leaving 29 bases between. The germline V gene encodes CDR1 LNHDA and CDR2 SQIVND (reference sequence). This CDR3 has 20 residues. The CDR3 region is CASSISSPDSRATGFYGYTF. The CDR3, as DNA: TGTGCCAGTAGTATATCCTCACCGGACAGTCGAGCCACGGGGTTCTATGGCTACACCTTC. Looking up the rest from reference TRBV19 and TRBJ1-2 gives the full variable domain: DGGITQSPKYLFRKEGQNVTLSCEQNLNHDAMYWYRQDPGQGLRLIYYSQIVNDFQKGDIAEGYSVSREKKESFPLTVTSAQKNPTAFYLCASSISSPDSRATGFYGYTFGSGTRLTVV.

This sequence joins TRBV6-1 and TRBJ1-1, with D hard to call. Germline V gene sequence: CDR1 MNHNS, CDR2 SASEGT. The CDR3 spans 13 residues. Trimming shortened V by 3 bases and J by 1 base, and 6 bases separated the two germline ends. CDR3 in DNA: TGTGCCAGCAGTGATCGGGAGAACACTGAAGCTTTCTTT. Translating it yields CASSDRENTEAFF.

The chain recombines TRBV7-9 with TRBJ1-2; the D is unclear. Per the germline V gene, CDR1 is SEHNR and CDR2 is FQNEAQ (reference sequence). The V end lost 2 bases, the J end lost 0 bases, and 7 bases lay between the germline ends. The CDR3 extends over 14 amino acids. In nucleotides, the CDR3 is TGTGCCAGCAGCTTAATAGATACTAACTATGGCTACACCTTC. Its protein product is CASSLIDTNYGYTF.

The chain is built from TRBV5-1 and TRBJ2-2; D remains ambiguous. Germline V gives CDR1 SGHRS, CDR2 YFSETQ. V lost 0 bases to trimming and J lost 2 bases, with 5 bases between them. The CDR3 has 14 amino acids. CDR3: CASSLDTNTGELFF. DNA of the CDR3: TGCGCCAGCAGCTTGGACACTAACACCGGGGAGCTGTTTTTT. Full variable domain (remainder filled in from reference TRBV5-1 and TRBJ2-2): KAGVTQTPRYLIKTRGQQVTLSCSPISGHRSVSWYQQTPGQGLQFLFEYFSETQRNKGNFPGRFSGRQFSNSRSEMNVSTLELGDSALYLCASSLDTNTGELFFGEGSRLTVL.

The chain has TRBV2 and TRBJ2-2; 8 bases fit TRBD1. Unmatched junction bases numbered 2, after V lost 6 bases and J lost 5 bases. Germline V gene sequence: CDR1 SNHLY, CDR2 FYNNEI. CDR3 length: 13 residues. The CDR3 nucleotides read TGTGCCAGCAGGACAGGGGTAACCGGGGAGCTGTTTTTT. Protein: CASRTGVTGELFF.

This sequence joins TRBV6-4 and TRBJ2-2, with D perhaps TRBD1 or TRBD2 (5 bases each). CDR3 length equals 14 residues. Trimming took 8 bases from V and 3 from J, leaving 13 bases between them. Germline CDR1 MRHNA, CDR2 SNTAGT. The CDR3, as DNA: TGTGCCAGCTCTAGTGGGGGAGACACCGGGGAGCTGTTTTTT. It specifies CASSSGGDTGELFF.